This T cell receptor beta chain is drawn from a study of OX40 agonist ivuxolimab in advanced cancers. With autoimmune disease history or systemic immunosuppression, patients were excluded. Here immunoSEQ multiplex PCR was the method, and the copy in TCRdb shows in-frame clones only, minus some. Of over 30,000 clones listed, about 82% are singletons. The V gene's germline CDR1 is ENHRY and CDR2 SYGVKD. This CDR3 has 15 amino acids. V lost 0 bases, J lost 2 bases, and 4 bases stayed unmatched. The sequence came from an adult with an advanced solid tumor such as melanoma, head and neck, liver or kidney cancer. V usage is TRBV10-3 and J usage is TRBJ2-7, with TRBD2 matching 7 bases. Here the sequenced sample was CD4+ or CD8+ T cells sorted from blood, taken in a trial of the OX40 agonist ivuxolimab. The CDR3: CAISESGGRAYEQYF. CDR3 DNA: TGTGCCATCAGTGAGTCGGGGGGGAGGGCCTACGAGCAGTACTTC.